This TCR beta chain appears in the sequencing data of a study of blood T cell repertoires in COVID-19. For the study at large: The origin of the acute and convalescent COVID-19 samples was the United States, Italy and Spain. In each case, the material was cDNA or gDNA derived from T cells, B-cell-depleted T cells, or PBMCs.

Per the original data handling: Researchers report that nucleated cell counts were estimated from reference gene primer amplification. The repertoire was sequenced with immunoSEQ multiplex PCR; TCRdb's copy has only in-frame clones and lacks some. That table supplies the V and J calls and clone size; D and trimming were determined from the DNA. The table has 250,000 to 300,000 clones, about nine tenths seen once. The CDR3 length is 15 residues. V was pared by 1 base and J by 3 bases, with 12 bases between. Germline V gives CDR1 MGHRA, CDR2 YSYEKL. The V gene is TRBV4-1, the J gene TRBJ1-1; maybe TRBD1 (6 bases). Sequencing was performed on peripheral blood. This clonotype was sampled from a man between 50 and 59 years old with acute or convalescent COVID-19. The CDR3 here is CASSQGDIWDTEAFF. Written as DNA, the CDR3 is TGCGCCAGCAGCCAAGGGGACATTTGGGACACTGAAGCTTTCTTT.